One and the same sample provided the 14 T cell receptor beta chains below, sequenced in a study of blood T cell repertoires in COVID-19. Sequenced by immunoSEQ multiplex PCR; TCRdb stores in-frame clones only, minus some. The data hold about 400,000 clones, with 89% observed a single time. The sample was PBMCs or T cells enriched from blood (not recorded which). These TCRs come from a woman in her 30s who had recovered from COVID-19.

The chain uses TRBV9 and TRBJ1-2; 10 bases match TRBD1. Trimming removed 0 bases from V and 2 bases from J; junction bases left unmatched: 7. The CDR3 covers 17 residues. In germline, CDR1 is SGDLS, CDR2 YYNGEE. The CDR3 DNA reads TGTGCCAGCAGCGTAGCTGACGGGGACAGGGGCAACTATGGCTACACCTTC. Translation: CASSVADGDRGNYGYTF.

The CDR3 sequence is CASKDIGTALGYEQYF. Written as DNA, the CDR3 is TGTGCCAGCAAGGATATAGGGACAGCCCTCGGGTACGAGCAGTACTTC. This chain connects TRBV2 to TRBJ2-7; 7 nucleotides line up with TRBD1. This CDR3 has 16 residues. V trimming: 7 bases; J trimming: 4 bases; junction bases outside the gene matches: 16. CDR1 and CDR2 (germline): SNHLY, FYNNEI.

The chain's CDR3 is CALAWAGGLESYEQYF. The CDR3, as DNA: TGTGCGCTCGCTTGGGCGGGGGGATTAGAATCCTACGAGCAGTACTTC. The chain links TRBV30 to TRBJ2-7; TRBD2 matches at 8 bases. Germline assignment: CDR1 GTSNPN and CDR2 SVGIG (reference sequence). The CDR3 covers 16 residues.

This rearrangement joins TRBV19 to TRBJ2-7; 9 bases line up with TRBD1. V shed 10 bases, J shed 1 base, and the junction held 8 bases outside the gene matches. Looked up from germline, CDR1 is LNHDA and CDR2 is SQIVND (reference sequence). This CDR3 is built from 14 residues. The CDR3 loop is CATSDRGGSYEQYF. In nucleotides, the CDR3 is TGTGCCACCTCGGACAGGGGTGGTTCCTACGAGCAGTACTTC.

The chain employs TRBV7-8 and TRBJ2-3; 8 nucleotides align to TRBD2. Looked up from germline, CDR1 is SGHVS and CDR2 is FQNEAQ. CDR3 length equals 13 residues. The V gene end was trimmed by 1 base and the J gene end by 12 bases; junction bases not matched to a gene: 6. The CDR3 DNA follows: TGTGCCAGCAGCTTAGAATATGGACTAGCTCAGTATTTT. It encodes CASSLEYGLAQYF. The variable domain in full, completed from reference TRBV7-8 and TRBJ2-3, reads GAGVSQSPRYKVAKRGQDVALRCDPISGHVSLFWYQQALGQGPEFLTYFQNEAQLDKSGLPSDRFFAERPEGSVSTLKIQRTQQEDSAVYLCASSLEYGLAQYFGPGTRLTVL.

This clone was observed a few times. The V call is TRBV5-1, the J call TRBJ1-1, with 10 bases fitting TRBD1. Germline assignment: CDR1 SGHRS and CDR2 YFSETQ. This CDR3 has 14 residues. V was clipped by 7 bases and J by 4 bases; unmatched bases: 7. This CDR3 is CASGRTGGATEAFF. The CDR3 DNA sequence: TGCGCCAGCGGACGGACAGGGGGTGCCACTGAAGCTTTCTTT.

This chain connects TRBV19 to TRBJ1-5; 9 nucleotides line up with TRBD1. V shed 5 bases, J shed 5 bases, and the junction held 4 bases outside the gene matches. This CDR3 contains 14 residues. Germline CDR1 is LNHDA and CDR2 is SQIVND (reference sequence). CDR3 in amino acids: CASSSDRGHQPQHF. Written as DNA, the CDR3 is TGTGCCAGTAGTTCGGACAGGGGCCATCAGCCCCAGCATTTT.

This chain uses TRBV4-1 with TRBJ1-2; D gene unclear. The V and J ends lost 0 bases and 4 bases respectively, with 12 bases between them. The CDR3 runs to 15 residues. Looked up from germline, CDR1 is MGHRA and CDR2 is YSYEKL. The CDR3, as DNA: TGCGCCAGCAGCCAAGACACCGCAGTCCTCTATGGCTACACCTTC. Encoded protein: CASSQDTAVLYGYTF.

This chain links TRBV9 with TRBJ1-2; no reliable D call. Germline V CDR1 and CDR2: SGDLS, YYNGEE. The CDR3 sequence is 14 residues long. The V end was cut by 3 bases, the J end by 4 bases, with 13 bases between. CDR3 nucleotide sequence: TGTGCCAGCAGCGGGGGAGGTGCTTTCTATGGCTACACCTTC. Protein product: CASSGGGAFYGYTF.

The rearrangement links TRBV2 to TRBJ2-7, with D uncertain. The V end lost 8 bases, the J end lost 3 bases, and 5 bases lay between the germline ends. This CDR3 has 10 amino acids. In germline, CDR1 is SNHLY, CDR2 FYNNEI. The CDR3 DNA reads TGTGCCAGCCGTAACTACGAGCAGTACTTC. Its protein product is CASRNYEQYF.

This sequence joins TRBV2 and TRBJ2-6, with D hard to call. Germline-derived CDR1 and CDR2 are SNHLY and FYNNEI. The V and J ends lost 5 bases and 0 bases respectively, with 11 bases between them. The CDR3 is 16 residues long. CDR3 sequence reads: CASSSPLSSGANVLTF. DNA for the CDR3: TGTGCCAGCAGTTCTCCCCTTTCCTCTGGGGCCAACGTCCTGACTTTC.

The V gene is TRBV28, the J gene TRBJ1-6; the D gene is possibly TRBD1 (5 bases). Deletions cut 3 bases from V and 9 bases from J, with 9 bases between. In germline, CDR1 is MDHEN, CDR2 SYDVKM. The CDR3 sequence is 13 residues long. The CDR3 protein is CASSFRGSSPLHF. CDR3 coding DNA: TGTGCCAGCAGTTTTAGGGGATCTTCACCCCTCCACTTT.

The J gene is TRBJ2-7, the V gene TRBV9, with 8 bases fitting TRBD2. The V segment lost 0 bases and the J segment 3 bases; nucleotides outside the gene matches: 5. Germline lookup yields CDR1 SGDLS and CDR2 YYNGEE. The CDR3 spans 15 residues. This chain's CDR3 is CASSVGAGEIYEQYF. DNA of the CDR3: TGTGCCAGCAGCGTAGGAGCGGGGGAGATCTACGAGCAGTACTTC. The whole variable domain, remainder taken from reference TRBV9 and TRBJ2-7, is DSGVTQTPKHLITATGQRVTLRCSPRSGDLSVYWYQQSLDQGLQFLIQYYNGEERAKGNILERFSAQQFPDLHSELNLSSLELGDSALYFCASSVGAGEIYEQYFGPGTRLTVT.

As to this clone: Other DNA sequences of this sample code for an identical CDR3. This chain uses TRBV5-1 with TRBJ2-1; 8 bases agree with TRBD2. CDR1 and CDR2 (germline): SGHRS, YFSETQ. There are 15 residues in the CDR3. Trimming at V came to 0 bases and at J to 6 bases, leaving 5 bases not matched to a gene. CDR3 residues: CASSLGLAGVNEQFF. The CDR3, as DNA: TGCGCCAGCAGCTTGGGTCTAGCGGGCGTCAATGAGCAGTTCTTC. Full variable domain (remainder filled in from reference TRBV5-1 and TRBJ2-1): KAGVTQTPRYLIKTRGQQVTLSCSPISGHRSVSWYQQTPGQGLQFLFEYFSETQRNKGNFPGRFSGRQFSNSRSEMNVSTLELGDSALYLCASSLGLAGVNEQFFGPGTRLTVL.